This TCR beta chain was sequenced for a study of T cells after posttransplantation cyclophosphamide. Profiling relied on immunoSEQ multiplex PCR, and the TCRdb table lists in-frame clones only, not all of them. This table has about 16,000 clones, approximately 80% appearing once. This clone was counted between two and nine times. Sampled 1 year posttransplant, controls received myeloablative marrow transplants, methotrexate and a calcineurin inhibitor. CDR1 and CDR2 from the germline V gene are MNHEY and SMNVEV (reference sequence). The CDR3 has 15 amino acids. The trim removed 5 bases at V and 8 bases at J, leaving 7 bases unmatched.

Source: PBMCs, taken 441 days after allogeneic stem cell transplant with calcineurin inhibitor and methotrexate. The clonotype originates from a young adult male patient who received an allogeneic stem cell transplant from an unrelated donor, was CMV-positive, and had acute and chronic GVHD. Part of the T cell pool may stem from the graft donor. The chain recombines TRBV27 with TRBJ2-1; 12 nucleotides line up with TRBD2. CDR3 protein: CASSQTSGSVHEQFF. CDR3 bases: TGTGCCAGCAGTCAGACTAGCGGGAGCGTCCATGAGCAGTTCTTC.